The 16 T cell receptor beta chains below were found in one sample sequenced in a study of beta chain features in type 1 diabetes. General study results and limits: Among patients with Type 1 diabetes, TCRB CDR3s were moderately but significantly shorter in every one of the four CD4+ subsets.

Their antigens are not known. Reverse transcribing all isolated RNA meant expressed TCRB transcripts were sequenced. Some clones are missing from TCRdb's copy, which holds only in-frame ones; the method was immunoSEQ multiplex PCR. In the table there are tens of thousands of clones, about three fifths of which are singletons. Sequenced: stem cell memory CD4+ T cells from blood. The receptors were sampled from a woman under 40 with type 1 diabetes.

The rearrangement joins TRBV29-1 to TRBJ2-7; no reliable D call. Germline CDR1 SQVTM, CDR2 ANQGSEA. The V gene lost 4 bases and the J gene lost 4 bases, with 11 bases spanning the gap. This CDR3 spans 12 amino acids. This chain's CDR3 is CSVVRSSYEQYF. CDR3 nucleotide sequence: TGCAGCGTTGTCCGTTCCTCTTACGAGCAGTACTTC.

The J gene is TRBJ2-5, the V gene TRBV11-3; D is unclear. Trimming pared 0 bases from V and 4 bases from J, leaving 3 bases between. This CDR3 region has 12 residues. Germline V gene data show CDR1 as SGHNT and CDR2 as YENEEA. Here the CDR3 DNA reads TGTGCCAGCAGCTTAGATCTAGAGACCCAGTACTTC. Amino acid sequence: CASSLDLETQYF.

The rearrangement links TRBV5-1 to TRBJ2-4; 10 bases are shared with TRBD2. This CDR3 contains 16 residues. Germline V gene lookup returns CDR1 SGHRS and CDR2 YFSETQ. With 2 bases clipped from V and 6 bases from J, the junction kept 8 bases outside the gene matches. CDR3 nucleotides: TGCGCCAGCAGCTTTATCGGGACTAGCGACCTAAACATTCAGTACTTC. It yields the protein CASSFIGTSDLNIQYF.

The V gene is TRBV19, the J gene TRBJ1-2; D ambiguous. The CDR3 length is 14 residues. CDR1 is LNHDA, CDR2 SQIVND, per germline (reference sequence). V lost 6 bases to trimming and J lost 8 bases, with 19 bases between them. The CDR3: CASSESELKAGYTF. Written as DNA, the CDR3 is TGTGCCAGTAGCGAGAGCGAACTAAAAGCGGGCTACACCTTC. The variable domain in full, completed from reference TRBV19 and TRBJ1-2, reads DGGITQSPKYLFRKEGQNVTLSCEQNLNHDAMYWYRQDPGQGLRLIYYSQIVNDFQKGDIAEGYSVSREKKESFPLTVTSAQKNPTAFYLCASSESELKAGYTFGSGTRLTVV.

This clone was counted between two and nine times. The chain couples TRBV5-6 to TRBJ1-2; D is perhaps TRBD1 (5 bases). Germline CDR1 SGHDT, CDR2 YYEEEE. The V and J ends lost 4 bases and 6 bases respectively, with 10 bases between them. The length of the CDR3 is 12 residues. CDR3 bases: TGTGCCAGCAGCCGATGGGGCGATGGCTACACCTTC. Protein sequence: CASSRWGDGYTF.

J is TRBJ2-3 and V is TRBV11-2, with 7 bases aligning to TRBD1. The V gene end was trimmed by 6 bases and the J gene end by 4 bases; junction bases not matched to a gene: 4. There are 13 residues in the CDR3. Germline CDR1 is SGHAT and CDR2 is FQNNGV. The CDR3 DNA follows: TGTGCCAGCAGTCATCAGGGGGCAGATACGCAGTATTTT. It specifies CASSHQGADTQYF. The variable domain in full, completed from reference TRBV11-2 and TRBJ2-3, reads EAGVAQSPRYKIIEKRQSVAFWCNPISGHATLYWYQQILGQGPKLLIQFQNNGVVDDSQLPKDRFSAERLKGVDSTLKIQPAKLEDSAVYLCASSHQGADTQYFGPGTRLTVL.

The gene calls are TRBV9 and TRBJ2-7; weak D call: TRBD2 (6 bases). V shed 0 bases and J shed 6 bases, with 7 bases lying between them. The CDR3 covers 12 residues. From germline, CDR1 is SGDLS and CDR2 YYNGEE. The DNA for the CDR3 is TGTGCCAGCAGCGTAGTCGGGGGCGAGCAGTACTTC. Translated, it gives CASSVVGGEQYF.

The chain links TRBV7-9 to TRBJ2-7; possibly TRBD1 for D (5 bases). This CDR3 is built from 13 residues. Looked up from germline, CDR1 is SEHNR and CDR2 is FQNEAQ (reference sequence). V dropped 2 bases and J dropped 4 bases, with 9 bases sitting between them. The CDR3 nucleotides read TGTGCCAGCAGCTTATCTCCAGGGTACGAGCAGTACTTC. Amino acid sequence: CASSLSPGYEQYF. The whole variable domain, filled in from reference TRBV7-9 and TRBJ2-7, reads DTGVSQNPRHKITKRGQNVTFRCDPISEHNRLYWYRQTLGQGPEFLTYFQNEAQLEKSRLLSDRFSAERPKGSFSTLEIQRTEQGDSAMYLCASSLSPGYEQYFGPGTRLTVT.

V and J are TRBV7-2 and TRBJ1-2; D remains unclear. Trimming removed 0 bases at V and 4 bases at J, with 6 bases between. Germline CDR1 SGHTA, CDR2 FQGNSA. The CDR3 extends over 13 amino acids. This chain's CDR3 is CASSLATGYGYTF. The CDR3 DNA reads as TGTGCCAGCAGCTTAGCGACTGGCTATGGCTACACCTTC.

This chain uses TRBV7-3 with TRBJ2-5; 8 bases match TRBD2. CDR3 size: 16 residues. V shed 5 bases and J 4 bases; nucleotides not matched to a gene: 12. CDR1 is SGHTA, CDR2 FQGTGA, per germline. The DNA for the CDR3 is TGTGCCAGCAGCCGCGATAGAGCGGGAGCGGGAGAGACCCAGTACTTC. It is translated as CASSRDRAGAGETQYF. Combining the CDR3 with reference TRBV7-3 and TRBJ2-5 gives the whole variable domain GAGVSQTPSNKVTEKGKYVELRCDPISGHTALYWYRQSLGQGPEFLIYFQGTGAADDSGLPNDRFFAVRPEGSVSTLKIQRTERGDSAVYLCASSRDRAGAGETQYFGPGTRLLVL.

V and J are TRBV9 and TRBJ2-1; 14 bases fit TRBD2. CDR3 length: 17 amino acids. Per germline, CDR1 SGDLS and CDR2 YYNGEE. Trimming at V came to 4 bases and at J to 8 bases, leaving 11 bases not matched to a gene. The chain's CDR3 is CASSTRGTSGSWYEQFF. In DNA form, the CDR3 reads TGTGCCAGCAGCACGCGAGGGACTAGCGGGAGTTGGTATGAGCAGTTCTTC.

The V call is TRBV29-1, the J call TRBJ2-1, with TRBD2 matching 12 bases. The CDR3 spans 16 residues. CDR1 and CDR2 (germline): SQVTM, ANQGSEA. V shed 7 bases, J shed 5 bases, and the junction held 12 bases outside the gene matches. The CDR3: CSAGGLAGRLNNEQFF. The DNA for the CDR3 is TGCAGCGCTGGGGGACTAGCGGGCCGATTAAACAATGAGCAGTTCTTC.

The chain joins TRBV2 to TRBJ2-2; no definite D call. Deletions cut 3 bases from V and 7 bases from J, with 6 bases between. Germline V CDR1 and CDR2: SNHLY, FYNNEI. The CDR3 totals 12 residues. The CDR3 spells CASSDGFGELFF. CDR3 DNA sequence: TGTGCCAGCAGTGACGGGTTCGGGGAGCTGTTTTTT.

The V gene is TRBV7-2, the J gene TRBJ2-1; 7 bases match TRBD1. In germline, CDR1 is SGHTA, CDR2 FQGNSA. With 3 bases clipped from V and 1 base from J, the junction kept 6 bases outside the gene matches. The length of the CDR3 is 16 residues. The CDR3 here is CASSFWTGPSYNEQFF. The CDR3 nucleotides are TGTGCCAGCAGCTTTTGGACAGGACCGTCCTACAATGAGCAGTTCTTC.

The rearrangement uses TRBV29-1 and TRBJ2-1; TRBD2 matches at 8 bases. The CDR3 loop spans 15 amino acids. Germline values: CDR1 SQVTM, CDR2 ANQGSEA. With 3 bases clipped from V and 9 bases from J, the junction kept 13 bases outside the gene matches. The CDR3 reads CSVDGESGRRGEQFF. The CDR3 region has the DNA TGCAGCGTTGATGGGGAGAGCGGGAGAAGGGGTGAGCAGTTCTTC.

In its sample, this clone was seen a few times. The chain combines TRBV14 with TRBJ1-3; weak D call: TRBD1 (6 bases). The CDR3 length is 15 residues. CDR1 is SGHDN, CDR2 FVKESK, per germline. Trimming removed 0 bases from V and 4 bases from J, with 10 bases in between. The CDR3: CASSQEMGTGNTIYF. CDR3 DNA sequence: TGTGCCAGCAGCCAAGAGATGGGGACAGGAAACACCATATATTTT.